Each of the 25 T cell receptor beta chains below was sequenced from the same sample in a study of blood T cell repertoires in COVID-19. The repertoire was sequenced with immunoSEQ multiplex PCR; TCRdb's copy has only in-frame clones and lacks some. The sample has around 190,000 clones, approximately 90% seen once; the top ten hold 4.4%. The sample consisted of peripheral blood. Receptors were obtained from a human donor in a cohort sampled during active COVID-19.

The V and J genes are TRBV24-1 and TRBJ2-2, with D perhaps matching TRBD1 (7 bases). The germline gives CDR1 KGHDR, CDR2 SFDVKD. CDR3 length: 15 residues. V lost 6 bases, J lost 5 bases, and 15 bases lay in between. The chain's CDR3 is CATSFAGGRTGELFF. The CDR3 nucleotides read TGTGCCACCAGTTTCGCAGGGGGGCGTACCGGGGAGCTGTTTTTT.

CDR3 sequence reads: CASSPKQGGRNEKLFF. The CDR3 DNA is TGTGCCAGCTCACCAAAACAGGGGGGGAGAAATGAAAAACTGTTTTTT. V and J are TRBV18 and TRBJ1-4, with TRBD1 matching 8 bases. CDR1 KGHSH and CDR2 LQKENI come from the germline V gene. The CDR3 is 16 amino acids. V shed 2 bases, J shed 5 bases, and the junction held 7 bases outside the gene matches.

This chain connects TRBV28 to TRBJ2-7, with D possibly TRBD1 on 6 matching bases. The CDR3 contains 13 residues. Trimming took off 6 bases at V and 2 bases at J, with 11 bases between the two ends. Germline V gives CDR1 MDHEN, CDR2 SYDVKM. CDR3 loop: CASRIEGAYEQYF. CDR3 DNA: TGTGCCAGCAGAATTGAGGGGGCCTACGAGCAGTACTTC.

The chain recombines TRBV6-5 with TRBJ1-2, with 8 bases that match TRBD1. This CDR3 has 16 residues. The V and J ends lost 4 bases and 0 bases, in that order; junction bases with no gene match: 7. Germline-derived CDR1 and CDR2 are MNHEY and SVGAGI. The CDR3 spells CASSLIGQGTNYGYTF. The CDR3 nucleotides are TGTGCCAGCAGTTTAATCGGACAGGGAACTAACTATGGCTACACCTTC.

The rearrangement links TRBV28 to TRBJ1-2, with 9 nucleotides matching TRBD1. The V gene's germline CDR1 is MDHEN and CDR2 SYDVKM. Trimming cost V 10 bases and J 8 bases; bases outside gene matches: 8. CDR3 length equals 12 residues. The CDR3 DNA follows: TGTGCCATCCAAACAGGGGGCGGGGGCTACACCTTC. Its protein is CAIQTGGGGYTF.

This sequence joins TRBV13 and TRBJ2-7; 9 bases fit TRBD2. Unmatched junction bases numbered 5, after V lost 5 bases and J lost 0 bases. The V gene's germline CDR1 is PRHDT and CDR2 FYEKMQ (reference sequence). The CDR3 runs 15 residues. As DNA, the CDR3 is TGTGCCAGCAGCGCGGGAGGGGTTGGCTCCTACGAGCAGTACTTC. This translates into CASSAGGVGSYEQYF.

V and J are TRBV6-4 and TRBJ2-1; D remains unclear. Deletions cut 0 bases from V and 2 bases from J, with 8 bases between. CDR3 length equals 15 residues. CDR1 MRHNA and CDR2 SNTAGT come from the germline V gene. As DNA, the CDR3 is TGTGCCAGCAGTGACTCTGCGGAGACCTACAATGAGCAGTTCTTC. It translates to CASSDSAETYNEQFF.

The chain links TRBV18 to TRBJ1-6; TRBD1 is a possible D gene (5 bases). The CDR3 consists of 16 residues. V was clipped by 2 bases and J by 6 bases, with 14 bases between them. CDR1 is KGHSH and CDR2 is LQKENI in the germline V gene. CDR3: CASSPSVGGSNSPLHF. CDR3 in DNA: TGTGCCAGCTCACCATCTGTGGGGGGGTCTAATTCACCCCTCCACTTT.

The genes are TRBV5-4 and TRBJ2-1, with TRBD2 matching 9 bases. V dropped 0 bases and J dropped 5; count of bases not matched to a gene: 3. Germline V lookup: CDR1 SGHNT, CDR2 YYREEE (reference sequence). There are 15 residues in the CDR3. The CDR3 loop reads CASSLEVAGDNEQFF. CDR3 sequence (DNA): TGTGCCAGCAGCTTGGAGGTAGCGGGAGACAATGAGCAGTTCTTC.

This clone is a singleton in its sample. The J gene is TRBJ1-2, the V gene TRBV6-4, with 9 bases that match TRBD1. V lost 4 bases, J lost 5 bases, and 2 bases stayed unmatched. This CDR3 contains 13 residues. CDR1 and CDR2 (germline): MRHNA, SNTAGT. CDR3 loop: CASSAGTGYGYTF. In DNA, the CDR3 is TGTGCCAGCAGTGCCGGGACAGGGTATGGCTACACCTTC.

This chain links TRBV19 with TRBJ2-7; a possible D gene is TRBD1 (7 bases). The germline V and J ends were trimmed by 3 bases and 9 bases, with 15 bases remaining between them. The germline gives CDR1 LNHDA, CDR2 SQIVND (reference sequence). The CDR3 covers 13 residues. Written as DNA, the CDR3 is TGTGCCAGTAGTATTGGGCAGGGGGGCGTGCAGTACTTC. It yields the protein CASSIGQGGVQYF.

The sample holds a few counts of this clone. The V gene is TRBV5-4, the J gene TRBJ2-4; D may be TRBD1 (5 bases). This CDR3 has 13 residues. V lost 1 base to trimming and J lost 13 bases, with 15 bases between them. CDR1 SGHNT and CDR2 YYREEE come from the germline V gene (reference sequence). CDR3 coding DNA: TGTGCCAGCAGCTTGACAGACAGCTCTGGACAGTACTTC. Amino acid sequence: CASSLTDSSGQYF. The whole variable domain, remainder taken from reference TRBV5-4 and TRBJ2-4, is ETGVTQSPTHLIKTRGQQVTLRCSSQSGHNTVSWYQQALGQGPQFIFQYYREEENGRGNFPPRFSGLQFPNYSSELNVNALELDDSALYLCASSLTDSSGQYFGAGTRLSVL.

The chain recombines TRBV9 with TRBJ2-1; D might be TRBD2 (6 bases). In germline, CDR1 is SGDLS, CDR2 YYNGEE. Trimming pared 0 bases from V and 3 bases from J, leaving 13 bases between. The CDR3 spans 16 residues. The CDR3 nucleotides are TGTGCCAGCAGCGTAGGGGGGACTCTCCTCTACAATGAGCAGTTCTTC. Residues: CASSVGGTLLYNEQFF.

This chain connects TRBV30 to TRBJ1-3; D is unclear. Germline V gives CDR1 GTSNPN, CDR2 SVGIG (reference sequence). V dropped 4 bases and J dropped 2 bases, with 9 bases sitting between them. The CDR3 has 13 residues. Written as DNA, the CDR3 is TGTGCCTGGAACGGGGTGACTGGAAACACCATATATTTT. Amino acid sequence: CAWNGVTGNTIYF. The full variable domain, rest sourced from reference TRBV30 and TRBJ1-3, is SQTIHQWPATLVQPVGSPLSLECTVEGTSNPNLYWYRQAAGRGLQLLFYSVGIGQISSEVPQNLSASRPQDRQFILSSKKLLLSDSGFYLCAWNGVTGNTIYFGEGSWLTVV.

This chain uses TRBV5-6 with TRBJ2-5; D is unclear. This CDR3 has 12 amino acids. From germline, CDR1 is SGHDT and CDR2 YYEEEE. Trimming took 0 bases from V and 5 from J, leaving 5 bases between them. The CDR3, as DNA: TGTGCCAGCAGCTTGGGTTCGGAGACCCAGTACTTC. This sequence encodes CASSLGSETQYF.

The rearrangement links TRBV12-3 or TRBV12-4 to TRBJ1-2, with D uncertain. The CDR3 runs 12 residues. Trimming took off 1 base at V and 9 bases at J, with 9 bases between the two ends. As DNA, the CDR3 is TGTGCCAGCAGTTTAGACGTCAGGAGCTACACCTTC. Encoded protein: CASSLDVRSYTF.

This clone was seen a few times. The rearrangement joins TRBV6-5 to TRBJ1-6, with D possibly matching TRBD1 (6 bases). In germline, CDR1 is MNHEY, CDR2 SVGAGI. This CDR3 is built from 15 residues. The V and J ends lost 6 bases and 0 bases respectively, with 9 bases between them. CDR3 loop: CASSGQSSYNSPLHF. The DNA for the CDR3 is TGTGCCAGCAGCGGACAGAGCTCCTATAATTCACCCCTCCACTTT.

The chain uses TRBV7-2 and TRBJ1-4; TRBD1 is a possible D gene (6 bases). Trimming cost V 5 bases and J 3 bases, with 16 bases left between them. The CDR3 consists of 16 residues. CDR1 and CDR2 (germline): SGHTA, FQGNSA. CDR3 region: CASSTKSQGPNEKLFF. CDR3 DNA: TGTGCCAGCAGCACAAAAAGTCAGGGGCCTAATGAAAAACTGTTTTTT.

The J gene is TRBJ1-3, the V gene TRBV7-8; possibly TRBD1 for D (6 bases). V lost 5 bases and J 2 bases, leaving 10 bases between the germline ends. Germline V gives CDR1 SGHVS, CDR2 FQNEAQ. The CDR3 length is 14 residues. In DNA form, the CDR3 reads TGTGCCAGCAGCCTCTGGGGGCCTGGAAACACCATATATTTT. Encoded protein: CASSLWGPGNTIYF.

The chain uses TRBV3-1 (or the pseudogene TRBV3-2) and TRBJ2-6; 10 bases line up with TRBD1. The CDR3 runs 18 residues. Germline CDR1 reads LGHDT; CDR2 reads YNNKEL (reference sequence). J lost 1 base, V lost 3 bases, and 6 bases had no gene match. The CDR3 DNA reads TGTGCCAGCAGCCAGCCGGGACAGGGGACTTCTGGGGCCAACGTCCTGACTTTC. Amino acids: CASSQPGQGTSGANVLTF.

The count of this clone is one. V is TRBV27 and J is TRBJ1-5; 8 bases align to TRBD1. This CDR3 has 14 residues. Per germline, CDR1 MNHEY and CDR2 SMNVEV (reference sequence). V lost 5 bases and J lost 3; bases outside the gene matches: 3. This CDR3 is CASSRDRFNQPQHF. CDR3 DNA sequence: TGTGCCAGCAGTCGGGACAGGTTCAATCAGCCCCAGCATTTT.

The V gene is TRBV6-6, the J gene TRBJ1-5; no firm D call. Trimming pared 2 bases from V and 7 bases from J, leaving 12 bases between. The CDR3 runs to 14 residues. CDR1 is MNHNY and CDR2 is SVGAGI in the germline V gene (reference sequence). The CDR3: CASSYTRGGQPQHF. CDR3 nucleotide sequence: TGTGCCAGCAGTTACACACGGGGTGGGCAGCCCCAGCATTTT.

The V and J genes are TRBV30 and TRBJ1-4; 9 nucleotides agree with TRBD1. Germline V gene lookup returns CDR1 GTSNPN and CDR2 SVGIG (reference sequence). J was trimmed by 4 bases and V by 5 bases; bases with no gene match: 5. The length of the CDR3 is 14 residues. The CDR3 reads CAWDPGQGNEKLFF. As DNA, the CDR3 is TGTGCCTGGGACCCGGGACAGGGTAATGAAAAACTGTTTTTT.

CDR3 DNA: TGTGCCAGCTCACCCCTGACAGGCCGAGATACGCAGTATTTT. Translation gives CASSPLTGRDTQYF. The genes are TRBV18 and TRBJ2-3; D perhaps matches TRBD1 (6 bases). The CDR3 loop spans 14 amino acids. Trimming removed 3 bases at V and 5 bases at J, with 12 bases between. Germline CDR1 and CDR2: KGHSH and LQKENI.

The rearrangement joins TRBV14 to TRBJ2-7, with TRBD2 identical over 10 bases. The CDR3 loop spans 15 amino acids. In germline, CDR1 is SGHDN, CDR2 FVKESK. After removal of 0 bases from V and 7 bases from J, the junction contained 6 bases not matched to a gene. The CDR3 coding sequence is TGTGCCAGCAGCCAAGAACTAGCGGGGCCTCGGGAGCAGTACTTC. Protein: CASSQELAGPREQYF.